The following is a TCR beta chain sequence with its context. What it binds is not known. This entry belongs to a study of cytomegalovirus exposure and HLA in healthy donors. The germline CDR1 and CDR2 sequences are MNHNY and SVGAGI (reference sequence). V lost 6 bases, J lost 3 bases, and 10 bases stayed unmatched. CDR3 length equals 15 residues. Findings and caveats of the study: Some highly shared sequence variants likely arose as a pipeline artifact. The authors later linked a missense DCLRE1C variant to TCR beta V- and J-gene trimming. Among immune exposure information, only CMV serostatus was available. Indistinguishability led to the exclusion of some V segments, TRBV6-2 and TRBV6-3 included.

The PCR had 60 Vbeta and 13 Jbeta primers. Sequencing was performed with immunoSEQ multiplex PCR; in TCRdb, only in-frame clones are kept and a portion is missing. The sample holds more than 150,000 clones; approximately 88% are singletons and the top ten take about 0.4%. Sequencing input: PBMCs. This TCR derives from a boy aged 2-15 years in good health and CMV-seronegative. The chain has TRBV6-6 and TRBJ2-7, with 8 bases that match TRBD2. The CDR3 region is CASRKAGEGNYEQYF. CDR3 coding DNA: TGTGCCAGCAGAAAAGCGGGAGAGGGGAACTACGAGCAGTACTTC.